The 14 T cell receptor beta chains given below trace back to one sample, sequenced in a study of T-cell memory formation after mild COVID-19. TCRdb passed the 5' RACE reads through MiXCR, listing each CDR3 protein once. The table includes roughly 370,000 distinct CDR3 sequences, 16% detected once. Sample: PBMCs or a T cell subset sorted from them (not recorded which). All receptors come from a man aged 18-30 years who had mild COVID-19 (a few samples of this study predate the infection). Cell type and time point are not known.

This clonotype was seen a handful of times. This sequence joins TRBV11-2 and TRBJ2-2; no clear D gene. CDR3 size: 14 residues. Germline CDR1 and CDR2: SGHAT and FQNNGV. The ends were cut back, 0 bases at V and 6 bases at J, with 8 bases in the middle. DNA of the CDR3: TGTGCCAGCAGCTTAGAGGGTTGGGCCGGGGAGCTGTTTTTT. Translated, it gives CASSLEGWAGELFF.

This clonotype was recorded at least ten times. CDR3 sequence (DNA): TGTGCCAGCAGCTCGGGGGGGCTCTCCTACAATGAGCAGTTCTTC. As protein: CASSSGGLSYNEQFF. The V and J genes are TRBV7-2 and TRBJ2-1, with 8 nucleotides matching TRBD2. The V and J ends lost 4 bases and 0 bases, in that order; junction bases with no gene match: 2. Germline V gives CDR1 SGHTA, CDR2 FQGNSA. CDR3 length: 15 amino acids.

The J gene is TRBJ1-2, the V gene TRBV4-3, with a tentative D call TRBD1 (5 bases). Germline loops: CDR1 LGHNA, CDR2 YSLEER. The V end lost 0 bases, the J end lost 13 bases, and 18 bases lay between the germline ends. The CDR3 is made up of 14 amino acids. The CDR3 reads CASSQDRAARVSTF. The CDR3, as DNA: TGCGCCAGCAGCCAAGACAGGGCCGCTCGAGTATCCACCTTC.

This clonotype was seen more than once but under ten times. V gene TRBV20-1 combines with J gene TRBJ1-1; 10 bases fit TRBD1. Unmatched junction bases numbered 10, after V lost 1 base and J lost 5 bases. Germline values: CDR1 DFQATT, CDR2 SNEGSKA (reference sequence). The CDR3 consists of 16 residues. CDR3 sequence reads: CSARGQTGTGETEAFF. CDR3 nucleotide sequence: TGCAGTGCTAGAGGCCAAACCGGGACAGGGGAAACTGAAGCTTTCTTT.

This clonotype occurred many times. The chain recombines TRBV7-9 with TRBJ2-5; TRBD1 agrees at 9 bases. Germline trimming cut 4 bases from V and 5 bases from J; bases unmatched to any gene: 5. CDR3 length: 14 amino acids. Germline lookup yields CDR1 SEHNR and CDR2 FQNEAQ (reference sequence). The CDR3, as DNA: TGTGCCAGCAGCTCGACCGGGACAGGGGAGACCCAGTACTTC. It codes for CASSSTGTGETQYF.

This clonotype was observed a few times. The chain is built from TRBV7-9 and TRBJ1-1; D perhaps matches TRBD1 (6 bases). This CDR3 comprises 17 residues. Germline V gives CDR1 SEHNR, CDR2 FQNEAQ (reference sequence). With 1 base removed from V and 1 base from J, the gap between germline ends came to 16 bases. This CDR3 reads CASSLGPRRQENTEAFF. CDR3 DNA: TGTGCCAGCAGCTTAGGGCCGAGGAGACAGGAGAACACTGAAGCTTTCTTT.

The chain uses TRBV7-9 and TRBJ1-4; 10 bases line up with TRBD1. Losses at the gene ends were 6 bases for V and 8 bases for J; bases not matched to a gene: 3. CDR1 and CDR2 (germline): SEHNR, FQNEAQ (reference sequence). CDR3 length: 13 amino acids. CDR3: CASRRDRGEKLFF. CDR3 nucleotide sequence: TGTGCCAGCAGGCGGGACAGGGGAGAAAAACTGTTTTTT.

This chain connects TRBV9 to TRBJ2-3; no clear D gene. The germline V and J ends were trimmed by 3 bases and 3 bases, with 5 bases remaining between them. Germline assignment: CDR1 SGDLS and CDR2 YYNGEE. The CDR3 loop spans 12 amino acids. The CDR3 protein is CASSGRTDTQYF. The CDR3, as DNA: TGTGCCAGCAGCGGCAGAACAGATACGCAGTATTTT.

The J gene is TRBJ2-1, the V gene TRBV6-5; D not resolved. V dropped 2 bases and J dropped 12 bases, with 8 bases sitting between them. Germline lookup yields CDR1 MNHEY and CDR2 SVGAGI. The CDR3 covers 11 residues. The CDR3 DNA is TGTGCCAGCAGTTACAGGGAAGTGCAGTTCTTC. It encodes CASSYREVQFF.

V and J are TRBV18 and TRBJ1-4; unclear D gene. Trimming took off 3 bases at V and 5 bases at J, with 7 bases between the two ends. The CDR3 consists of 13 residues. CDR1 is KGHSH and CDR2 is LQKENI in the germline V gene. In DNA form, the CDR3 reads TGTGCCAGCTCACCCACAAAAAATGAAAAACTGTTTTTT. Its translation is CASSPTKNEKLFF.

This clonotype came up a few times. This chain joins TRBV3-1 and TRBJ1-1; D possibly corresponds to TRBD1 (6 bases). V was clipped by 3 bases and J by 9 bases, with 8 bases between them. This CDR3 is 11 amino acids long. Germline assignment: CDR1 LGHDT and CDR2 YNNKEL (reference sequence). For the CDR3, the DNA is TGTGCCAGCAGCCACGGGACACAAGCTTTCTTT. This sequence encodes CASSHGTQAFF.

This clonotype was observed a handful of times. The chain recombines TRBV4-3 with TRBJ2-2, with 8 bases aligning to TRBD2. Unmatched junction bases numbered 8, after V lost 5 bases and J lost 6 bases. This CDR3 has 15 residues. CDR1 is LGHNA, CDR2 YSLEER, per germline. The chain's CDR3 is CASSVVRGVAGELFF. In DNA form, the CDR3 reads TGCGCCAGCAGCGTGGTGCGGGGGGTGGCCGGGGAGCTGTTTTTT.

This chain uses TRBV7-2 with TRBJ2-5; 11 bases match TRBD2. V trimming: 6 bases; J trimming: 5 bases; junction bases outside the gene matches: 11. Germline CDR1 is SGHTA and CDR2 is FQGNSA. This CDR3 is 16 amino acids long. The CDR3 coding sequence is TGTGCCAGCAGTTCCCGACTAGCGGGGTTTGCGGAGACCCAGTACTTC. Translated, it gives CASSSRLAGFAETQYF.

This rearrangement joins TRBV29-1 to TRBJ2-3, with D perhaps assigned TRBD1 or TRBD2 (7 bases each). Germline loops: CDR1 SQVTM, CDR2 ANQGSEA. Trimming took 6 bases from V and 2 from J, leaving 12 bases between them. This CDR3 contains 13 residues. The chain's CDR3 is CSVRGGITDTQYF. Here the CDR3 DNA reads TGCAGCGTCAGGGGGGGGATCACAGATACGCAGTATTTT.